What follows are 28 T cell receptor beta chains derived from one specimen sequenced in a study of metastatic and nonmetastatic thyroid tumors. All patients were treatment-naive before thyroid surgery. Via MiXCR, TCRdb re-called the PCR reads. This sample yields 20,000 to 25,000 clones, of which around 20% are seen a single time; 27% belongs to the top ten. Sequenced input: blood. The receptors shown here come from a female donor with papillary thyroid cancer or a benign thyroid nodule (not recorded which). Some clones in this sample may be carry-over from other donors' samples.

As concerns this clone: The junction departs from the called germline gene at one end, perhaps through a read error. The rearrangement uses TRBV25-1 and TRBJ2-3; D might be TRBD1 or TRBD2, each matching 6 bases. This CDR3 is 16 amino acids long. CDR1 is MGHDK, CDR2 SYGVNS, per germline. In DNA, the CDR3 is TGTGCCAGCAGTGACGGGGGCGACGTGGGCAGAGATAGGCAGTTTTTT. It yields the protein CASSDGGDVGRDRQFF.

This clone was recorded many times. V and J are TRBV9 and TRBJ2-7; D might be TRBD1 or TRBD2, each matching 5 bases. The CDR3 runs 13 residues. CDR1 SGDLS and CDR2 YYNGEE come from the germline V gene. V was cut by 0 bases and J by 5 bases, with 9 bases left in between. DNA for the CDR3: TGTGCCAGCAGCGTAGCTTGGGGGAACGAGCAGTACTTC. It yields the protein CASSVAWGNEQYF.

There are many counts of this clone. The rearrangement uses TRBV6-1 and TRBJ2-5, with 7 bases identical to TRBD2. The CDR3 consists of 15 residues. Germline CDR1 MNHNS, CDR2 SASEGT. With 7 bases clipped from V and 5 bases from J, the junction kept 13 bases outside the gene matches. CDR3 protein: CASIPGGGGRETQYF. The CDR3 coding sequence is TGTGCCAGCATTCCGGGCGGGGGAGGAAGGGAGACCCAGTACTTC.

Only a few counts were recorded for this clone. It may be a read error: a sequence one base away is much more abundant. This chain joins TRBV7-3 and TRBJ2-1; D not certain. This CDR3 is 15 amino acids long. Germline CDR1 reads SGHTA; CDR2 reads FQGTGA. The CDR3 DNA reads as TGTGCCAGCAGCTTAACAAGCGCATCCTACAATGAGCAGTTATTC. Encoded protein: CASSLTSASYNEQLF. Supplemented by reference TRBV7-3 and TRBJ2-1, the full variable domain reads GAGVSQTPSNKVTEKGKYVELRCDPISGHTALYWYRQSLGQGPEFLIYFQGTGAADDSGLPNDRFFAVRPEGSVSTLKIQRTERGDSAVYLCASSLTSASYNEQLFGPGTRLTVL.

This clone was counted at least ten times. Here the CDR3 reads CASSIGRASTEAFF. The CDR3 DNA is TGTGCCAGTAGTATAGGCAGGGCAAGCACTGAAGCTTTCTTT. The chain carries TRBV19 and TRBJ1-1; D is perhaps TRBD1 (5 bases). There are 14 residues in the CDR3. Germline CDR1 and CDR2: LNHDA and SQIVND (reference sequence). Trimming took off 1 base at V and 4 bases at J, with 10 bases between the two ends.

This clone was detected ten times or more. The rearrangement links TRBV15 to TRBJ2-5, with a weak D call TRBD2 (6 bases). Germline CDR1 LNHNV, CDR2 YYDKDF (reference sequence). Trimming took 0 bases from V and 7 from J, leaving 9 bases between them. CDR3 length: 13 amino acids. Written as DNA, the CDR3 is TGTGCCACCAGCAGAGAGAGGGGAGGGACCCAGTACTTC. This sequence encodes CATSRERGGTQYF.

This clone occurred many times. The chain couples TRBV12-5 to TRBJ1-5; 8 bases are a match to TRBD1. This CDR3 spans 16 amino acids. V lost 4 bases to trimming and J lost 5 bases; unmatched junction nucleotides: 10. CDR1 and CDR2 (germline): LGHNT, FRNRAP. DNA for the CDR3: TGTGCTAGTGGTTCCCTACAACAGGGGGACGATCAGCCCCAGCATTTT. Its translation is CASGSLQQGDDQPQHF.

The chain employs TRBV11-3 and TRBJ2-7; 8 nucleotides match TRBD1. The germline CDR1 and CDR2 sequences are SGHNT and YENEEA. V was pared by 10 bases and J by 2 bases, with 10 bases of the junction left unmatched. This CDR3 contains 14 residues. As DNA, the CDR3 is TGTGCCATCGGCTACCGGGACAGGCCCTACGAGCAGTACTTC. Translating gives CAIGYRDRPYEQYF.

This clone was counted many times. This sequence joins TRBV30 and TRBJ1-4; 7 bases align to TRBD1. Germline lookup yields CDR1 GTSNPN and CDR2 SVGIG (reference sequence). J gave up 8 bases and V 3 bases, and 9 bases lay outside the gene matches. The CDR3 is made up of 14 amino acids. CDR3 coding DNA: TGTGCCTGGAGCCCAGGGGGTGGTAGCGAAAAACTGTTTTTT. Encoded protein: CAWSPGGGSEKLFF.

Many counts were recorded for this clone. The chain carries TRBV2 and TRBJ2-1; D might be TRBD1 (6 bases). Germline V gene lookup returns CDR1 SNHLY and CDR2 FYNNEI. The CDR3 is made up of 13 amino acids. The germline V and J ends were trimmed by 5 bases and 15 bases, with 20 bases remaining between them. The CDR3 DNA is TGTGCCAGCAGTCAAACGGGAAACAGGGTCCTGTTCTTC. Its translation: CASSQTGNRVLFF.

By share, this clone ranks as medium-sized. V usage is TRBV30 and J usage is TRBJ2-1, with 11 bases aligning to TRBD2. Germline V gene sequence: CDR1 GTSNPN, CDR2 SVGIG (reference sequence). CDR3 length: 12 residues. The CDR3: CGASGGYNEQFF. Written as DNA, the CDR3 is TGTGGGGCTAGCGGGGGGTACAATGAGCAGTTCTTC.

The table lists this clone with a few counts. The chain is built from TRBV6-1 and TRBJ1-4; possibly TRBD1 for D (6 bases). The CDR3 covers 15 residues. From germline, CDR1 is MNHNS and CDR2 SASEGT. Trimming left V 1 base short and J 7 bases short, with 13 bases between. CDR3 sequence: CASSEELQGSEKLFF. The CDR3 DNA is TGTGCCAGCAGTGAAGAACTTCAGGGGAGTGAAAAACTGTTTTTT.

In this sample, this clone turned up many times. The genes are TRBV2 and TRBJ1-1; D call uncertain. CDR3 length equals 13 residues. Germline values: CDR1 SNHLY, CDR2 FYNNEI. Trimming took off 7 bases at V and 1 base at J, with 10 bases between the two ends. CDR3 region: CASTGDQNTEAFF. The CDR3 region has the DNA TGTGCCAGCACCGGAGATCAGAACACTGAAGCTTTCTTT.

This clone came up many times. The rearrangement joins TRBV5-1 to TRBJ1-5, with D possibly TRBD1 on 5 matching bases. Trimming took 2 bases from V and 0 from J, leaving 21 bases between them. CDR1 and CDR2 from the germline V gene are SGHRS and YFSETQ. This CDR3 spans 19 amino acids. Written as DNA, the CDR3 is TGCGCCAGCAGCTTTATCGGGACGCAAGCCTTTTTTAGCAATCAGCCCCAGCATTTT. Protein: CASSFIGTQAFFSNQPQHF. The complete variable domain, with remaining parts taken from reference TRBV5-1 and TRBJ1-5, reads KAGVTQTPRYLIKTRGQQVTLSCSPISGHRSVSWYQQTPGQGLQFLFEYFSETQRNKGNFPGRFSGRQFSNSRSEMNVSTLELGDSALYLCASSFIGTQAFFSNQPQHFGDGTRLSIL.

This clone has a count of ten or more. This chain's CDR3 is CASSVYGDSNEKLFF. The CDR3 region has the DNA TGTGCCAGCAGCGTGTATGGGGACAGTAATGAAAAACTGTTTTTT. This chain uses TRBV9 with TRBJ1-4, with 7 nucleotides matching TRBD1. The CDR3 totals 15 residues. The V segment lost 2 bases and the J segment 4 bases; nucleotides outside the gene matches: 5. Germline V lookup: CDR1 SGDLS, CDR2 YYNGEE.

This clone qualifies as medium-sized. This rearrangement joins TRBV6-5 to TRBJ1-3, with 7 bases that match TRBD1. The CDR3 totals 18 residues. From germline, CDR1 is MNHEY and CDR2 SVGAGI. V lost 4 bases to trimming and J lost 0 bases; unmatched junction nucleotides: 12. This CDR3 is CASSSRDSKDFSGNTIYF. CDR3 DNA: TGTGCCAGCAGTTCCCGGGACAGCAAGGACTTCTCTGGAAACACCATATATTTT.

This clone was counted only a few times. The chain recombines TRBV19 with TRBJ1-2; D uncertain. This CDR3 has 12 amino acids. Germline lookup yields CDR1 LNHDA and CDR2 SQIVND (reference sequence). Trimming removed 0 bases at V and 8 bases at J, with 7 bases between. The CDR3 nucleotides read TGTGCCAGTAGTATAGAGCTGGGAGGCTACACCTTC. The encoded protein is CASSIELGGYTF.

Note on this clone: This may be a read error: a much more frequent sequence differs by one nucleotide. This chain uses TRBV10-2 with TRBJ1-1; D is possibly TRBD1 (5 bases). CDR3 length: 15 amino acids. Germline CDR1 is WSHSY and CDR2 is SAAADI. Trimming cost V 7 bases and J 4 bases, with 19 bases left between them. The CDR3 bases are TGCGCCAGCAATGAACCTCAGGGCGATGGCACTGAAGCTTTCTTT. Amino acids: CASNEPQGDGTEAFF.

This clone was found many times. The chain couples TRBV7-9 to TRBJ1-4; TRBD1 matches 8 bases. There are 14 residues in the CDR3. The V and J ends lost 2 bases and 5 bases, in that order; junction bases with no gene match: 1. Germline loops: CDR1 SEHNR, CDR2 FQNEAQ (reference sequence). The CDR3 region has the DNA TGTGCCAGCAGCTTACGACAGGGGAATGAAAAACTGTTTTTT. This sequence encodes CASSLRQGNEKLFF.

In this sample, this clone is medium-sized. This chain joins TRBV7-2 and TRBJ2-2; perhaps TRBD2 as D (5 bases). The CDR3 is 15 amino acids. In germline, CDR1 is SGHTA, CDR2 FQGNSA. Deletions cut 3 bases from V and 2 bases from J, with 10 bases between. In DNA form, the CDR3 reads TGTGCCAGCAGCTTCGACGGGGTAAACACCGGGGAGCTGTTTTTT. Residues: CASSFDGVNTGELFF. Looking up the rest from reference TRBV7-2 and TRBJ2-2 gives the full variable domain: GAGVSQSPSNKVTEKGKDVELRCDPISGHTALYWYRQSLGQGLEFLIYFQGNSAPDKSGLPSDRFSAERTGGSVSTLTIQRTQQEDSAVYLCASSFDGVNTGELFFGEGSRLTVL.

This clone was picked up a small number of times. V usage is TRBV12-3 or TRBV12-4 and J usage is TRBJ2-2; 7 positions agree with TRBD1. The CDR3 extends over 15 amino acids. The V and J ends lost 9 bases and 5 bases, in that order; junction bases with no gene match: 12. The CDR3: CASSPDRVSTGELFF. The CDR3 nucleotides read TGTGCCAGTAGCCCCGACAGGGTGTCTACCGGGGAGCTGTTTTTT.

This clone was observed at least ten times. The chain recombines TRBV18 with TRBJ2-2; 7 positions agree with TRBD2. This CDR3 is 15 amino acids long. The germline V gene encodes CDR1 KGHSH and CDR2 LQKENI. Germline trimming cut 3 bases from V and 1 base from J; bases unmatched to any gene: 2. In DNA form, the CDR3 reads TGTGCCAGCTCACCGGGACTACAGAACACCGGGGAGCTGTTTTTT. Protein: CASSPGLQNTGELFF. Drawing the rest from reference TRBV18 and TRBJ2-2, the complete variable domain is NAGVMQNPRHLVRRRGQEARLRCSPMKGHSHVYWYRQLPEEGLKFMVYLQKENIIDESGMPKERFSAEFPKEGPSILRIQQVVRGDSAAYFCASSPGLQNTGELFFGEGSRLTVL.

In this sample, this clone turned up many times. Other DNA sequences of this sample code for an identical CDR3. The chain carries TRBV12-3 or TRBV12-4 and TRBJ1-5; D remains ambiguous. The CDR3 has 12 amino acids. The ends were cut back, 3 bases at V and 7 bases at J, with 7 bases in the middle. CDR3 nucleotides: TGTGCCAGCAGTTTTGACGGGCAGCCCCAGCATTTT. Translating gives CASSFDGQPQHF.

This chain links TRBV10-3 with TRBJ2-7, with TRBD2 matching 10 bases. The CDR3 is 16 amino acids. The V segment lost 6 bases and the J segment 1 base; nucleotides outside the gene matches: 9. Germline CDR1 and CDR2: ENHRY and SYGVKD. The CDR3 coding sequence is TGTGCCATCAGGGGGAATAGCGGGAGGAGGTCCTACGAGCAGTACTTC. Its translation: CAIRGNSGRRSYEQYF.

This clone was detected ten times or more. The CDR3 region is CASRWDSDGNQPQHF. In nucleotides, the CDR3 is TGTGCCAGTAGATGGGACAGTGATGGCAATCAGCCCCAGCATTTT. The chain employs TRBV19 and TRBJ1-5, with 7 bases matching TRBD1. This CDR3 contains 15 residues. V trimming: 6 bases; J trimming: 2 bases; junction bases outside the gene matches: 7. Germline V gene data show CDR1 as LNHDA and CDR2 as SQIVND (reference sequence).

The rearrangement joins TRBV12-3 or TRBV12-4 to TRBJ1-1, with D possibly being TRBD1 (6 bases). Trimming took 2 bases from V and 13 from J, leaving 20 bases between them. CDR3 length: 14 residues. DNA of the CDR3: TGTGCCAGCAGTTTAAGGACAGTAGGGACTGAGGATTTCTTT. Protein: CASSLRTVGTEDFF.

This clone was counted many times. The chain has TRBV20-1 and TRBJ2-7, with 11 positions matching TRBD2. The CDR3 has 14 residues. V lost 5 bases to trimming and J lost 4 bases; unmatched junction nucleotides: 7. In germline, CDR1 is DFQATT, CDR2 SNEGSKA (reference sequence). CDR3 sequence: CSASGTSGTYEQYF. The CDR3 coding sequence is TGCAGTGCTTCCGGGACTAGCGGAACATACGAGCAGTACTTC.

Regarding this clone: A single base separates this from a much larger clone, so it may be a read error. This sample also contains other DNA sequences that code for the same CDR3. The rearrangement uses TRBV5-4 and TRBJ1-2; D uncertain. The V gene's germline CDR1 is SGHNT and CDR2 YYREEE (reference sequence). The CDR3 is made up of 13 amino acids. CDR3 sequence reads: CASSLGVAYGYTF. The DNA of the CDR3 is TGTGCCAGTAGCTTGGGAGTTGCTTATGGCTACACCTTC.